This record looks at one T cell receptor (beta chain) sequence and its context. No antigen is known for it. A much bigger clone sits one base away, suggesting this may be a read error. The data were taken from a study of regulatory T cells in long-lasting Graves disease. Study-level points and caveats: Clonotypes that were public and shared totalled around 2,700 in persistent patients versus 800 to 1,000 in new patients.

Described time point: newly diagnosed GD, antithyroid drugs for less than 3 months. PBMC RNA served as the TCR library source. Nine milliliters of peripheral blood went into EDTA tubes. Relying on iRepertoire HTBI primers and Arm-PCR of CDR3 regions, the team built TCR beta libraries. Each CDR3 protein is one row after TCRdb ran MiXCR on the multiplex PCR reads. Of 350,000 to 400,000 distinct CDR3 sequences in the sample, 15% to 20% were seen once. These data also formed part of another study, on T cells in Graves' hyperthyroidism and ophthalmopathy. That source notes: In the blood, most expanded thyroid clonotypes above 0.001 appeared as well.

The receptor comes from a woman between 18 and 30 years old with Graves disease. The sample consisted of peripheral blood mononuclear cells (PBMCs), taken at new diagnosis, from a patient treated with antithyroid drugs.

The CDR3 nucleotides are TGCAGTGCCTACGGAGGGGCCTACGAGCAGTACTTC. This sequence encodes CSAYGGAYEQYF. The chain couples TRBV20-1 to TRBJ2-7; a weak D match, TRBD2 (6 bases). The ends were cut back, 6 bases at V and 2 bases at J, with 11 bases in the middle. The germline V gene encodes CDR1 DFQATT and CDR2 SNEGSKA (reference sequence). The CDR3 contains 12 residues.